Following are 16 T cell receptor beta chains from one sample sequenced in a study of T-cell reconstitution after alpha-beta-depleted transplantation in children. Preparation of the TCRbeta library involved a method that used unique molecular identifiers. TCRdb re-derived calls from the PCR reads in MiXCR, one entry per CDR3 protein. Counted here are about 610,000 distinct CDR3 sequences, more than 9% occurring once; the ten biggest clones make up roughly 4%. The starting material was PBMCs from the stem cell graft donor, obtained from the stem cell graft. These TCRs come from a human donor who donated a stem cell graft to a child with acute myeloid leukemia.

In this sample, this clonotype turned up a few times. The chain employs TRBV12-3 or TRBV12-4 and TRBJ1-1, with D uncertain. CDR3 size: 12 residues. Trimming pared 10 bases from V and 5 bases from J, leaving 14 bases between. Here the CDR3 reads CATSPGRTEAFF. CDR3 coding DNA: TGTGCCACCTCCCCGGGGAGGACTGAAGCTTTCTTT.

With regard to this clonotype: This may arise from a read error, as a much more abundant clone is one base away. The chain recombines TRBV12-3 or TRBV12-4 with TRBJ2-7; D possibly matches TRBD1 or TRBD2 (5 bases each). This CDR3 contains 14 residues. CDR3 loop: CGSSSPGPSLKQYF. CDR3 bases: TGTGGCAGCAGTTCCCCGGGGCCCAGTTTAAAGCAGTACTTC.

The chain recombines TRBV23-1 with TRBJ2-5; 7 bases line up with TRBD1. TRBV23-1 is an ORF; its function is uncertain. This CDR3 has 15 amino acids. The trim removed 6 bases at V and 5 bases at J, leaving 12 bases unmatched. This chain's CDR3 is CASSRYRGLGETQYF. CDR3 DNA: TGCGCCAGCAGCCGCTACAGGGGCCTCGGGGAGACCCAGTACTTC.

This clonotype was observed a few times. The rearrangement links TRBV20-1 to TRBJ1-3; TRBD1 matches 7 bases. This CDR3 region has 15 residues. The junction had 7 bases not matched to a gene; V was cut back by 5 bases and J by 0 bases. Germline V CDR1 and CDR2: DFQATT, SNEGSKA (reference sequence). The CDR3 sequence: CSAVPGQRSGNTIYF. CDR3 nucleotides: TGCAGTGCTGTTCCGGGACAGCGCTCTGGAAACACCATATATTTT.

The DNA for the CDR3 is TGTGCCAGCAGCCCGAGATTCTCTGGAAACACCATATATTTT. Protein product: CASSPRFSGNTIYF. The chain uses TRBV11-2 and TRBJ1-3; D is unresolved. V was cut by 5 bases and J by 0 bases, with 8 bases left in between. CDR1 is SGHAT and CDR2 is FQNNGV in the germline V gene. The CDR3 consists of 14 residues.

The V and J genes are TRBV29-1 and TRBJ1-1; 9 positions match TRBD1. The CDR3 contains 19 residues. Germline values: CDR1 SQVTM, CDR2 ANQGSEA. V gave up 1 base and J gave up 0 bases; unmatched junction bases: 15. The CDR3 protein is CSVEARELTGGGMNTEAFF. The CDR3 DNA reads as TGCAGCGTTGAAGCAAGGGAACTTACAGGGGGCGGGATGAACACTGAAGCTTTCTTT.

The table lists this clonotype with a count of one. The gene calls are TRBV20-1 and TRBJ2-3; 9 bases map to TRBD2. The J segment lost 2 bases and the V segment lost 4 bases, leaving 13 bases of the junction unmatched. The CDR3 runs 17 residues. Germline V lookup: CDR1 DFQATT, CDR2 SNEGSKA (reference sequence). As DNA, the CDR3 is TGCAGTGCTATTCTAATTCGACTAGCGGCAAACACAGATACGCAGTATTTT. Amino acids: CSAILIRLAANTDTQYF.

On this clonotype itself: This clone may be a read error of a much larger clone one base away. The conserved phenylalanine or tryptophan normally closing the CDR3 is absent here, so this likely arose from a read error. V is TRBV5-4 and J is TRBJ2-1, with a weak D call TRBD2 (5 bases). Per the germline V gene, CDR1 is SGHNT and CDR2 is YYREEE (reference sequence). The CDR3 is 14 amino acids. Trimming pared 4 bases from V and 4 bases from J, leaving 12 bases between. DNA of the CDR3: TGTGCCAGCAGCGACAAAAGCGGTTACAATGAGCAGTTCTGC. As protein: CASSDKSGYNEQFC.

This chain connects TRBV4-3 to TRBJ2-1; possibly TRBD1 for D (6 bases). This CDR3 is built from 16 residues. V was trimmed by 4 bases and J by 3 bases, leaving 16 bases between them. Looked up from germline, CDR1 is LGHNA and CDR2 is YSLEER. The CDR3 coding sequence is TGCGCCAGCAGCCGGGGGCTGACGTTGGACTACAATGAGCAGTTCTTC. It is translated as CASSRGLTLDYNEQFF.

The chain joins TRBV20-1 to TRBJ1-2; D possibly corresponds to TRBD1 (6 bases). Trimming left V 6 bases short and J 8 bases short, with 25 bases between. The germline CDR1 and CDR2 sequences are DFQATT and SNEGSKA (reference sequence). The CDR3 is 15 residues long. The CDR3: CSATSGARFPSGYTF. CDR3 sequence (DNA): TGCAGTGCCACGTCGGGGGCGAGATTCCCTAGCGGCTACACCTTC.

This clonotype turned up a few times. The rearrangement links TRBV15 to TRBJ1-6; D is possibly TRBD1 (6 bases). The CDR3 sequence is 14 residues long. The germline CDR1 and CDR2 sequences are LNHNV and YYDKDF (reference sequence). Between the trimmed V and J ends, which lost 2 bases and 13 bases, there was a span of 15 bases. In DNA, the CDR3 is TGTGCCACCAGCAGACCCGGGGGCTTATTCCCCCTCCACTTT. Protein: CATSRPGGLFPLHF.

This clonotype was observed a few times. The V gene is TRBV6-2 or TRBV6-3, the J gene TRBJ2-1, with TRBD2 matching over 7 bases. Trimming at V came to 5 bases and at J to 4 bases, leaving 5 bases not matched to a gene. Germline V gene data show CDR1 as MNHEY and CDR2 as SVGEGT. The CDR3 length is 14 residues. CDR3 region: CASSRPGLYNEQFF. The CDR3 coding sequence is TGTGCCAGCAGTCGCCCGGGACTATACAATGAGCAGTTCTTC.

This clonotype was recorded once. The chain has TRBV5-1 and TRBJ2-1, with 8 bases aligning to TRBD2. In germline, CDR1 is SGHRS, CDR2 YFSETQ. Unmatched junction bases numbered 17, after V lost 6 bases and J lost 9 bases. There are 16 residues in the CDR3. Written as DNA, the CDR3 is TGCGCCAGCACCTTCCAGGGGACTAGTGTACCCGCTGAGCAGTTCTTC. This gives the protein CASTFQGTSVPAEQFF.

This clonotype was counted only a few times. The chain joins TRBV5-5 to TRBJ2-5, with D possibly TRBD2 on 7 matching bases. V lost 4 bases to trimming and J lost 4 bases, with 14 bases between them. Germline V CDR1 and CDR2: SGHKS, YYEKEE (reference sequence). This CDR3 has 14 amino acids. The CDR3 protein is CASSVQGRGETQYF. CDR3 sequence (DNA): TGTGCCAGCAGCGTCCAGGGGAGGGGAGAGACCCAGTACTTC.

This clonotype was seen ten or more times. V usage is TRBV7-9 and J usage is TRBJ2-7, with 8 nucleotides matching TRBD2. This CDR3 contains 14 residues. The germline V gene has CDR1 SEHNR and CDR2 FQNEAQ (reference sequence). V shed 9 bases, J shed 4 bases, and the junction held 11 bases outside the gene matches. The CDR3 DNA follows: TGTGCCAGTACCCAGGCGGGGGGCAAGTACGAGCAGTACTTC. Amino acids: CASTQAGGKYEQYF.

In its sample, this clonotype was seen many times. This chain joins TRBV9 and TRBJ1-2; 12 positions match TRBD1. There are 17 residues in the CDR3. Losses at the gene ends were 3 bases for V and 4 bases for J; bases not matched to a gene: 10. CDR1 is SGDLS, CDR2 YYNGEE, per germline. The CDR3 reads CASSGTGTGGTFYGYTF. CDR3 in DNA: TGTGCCAGCAGCGGGACCGGGACAGGGGGCACTTTCTATGGCTACACCTTC.